This passage covers 25 T cell receptor beta chains from one sample sequenced in a study of monozygotic twins with inflammatory bowel disease. TCRdb reprocessed the 5' RACE reads and reports one entry per CDR3 protein, with no DNA. This table lists roughly 150,000 distinct CDR3 sequences. Sequenced sample: blood. These receptors all stem from a human donor with ulcerative colitis or Crohn's disease, or a healthy co-twin of an affected twin (not recorded which).

This chain connects TRBV12-3 or TRBV12-4 to TRBJ1-4; lacking DNA, the TRBD1 call made by TCRdb goes unchecked. CDR3 length equals 16 residues. The chain's CDR3 is CASSLGGPATNEKLFF.

This chain joins TRBV10-3 and TRBJ1-2; TCRdb returns TRBD1, unconfirmable since there is no DNA. The germline V gene encodes CDR1 ENHRY and CDR2 SYGVKD. The CDR3 extends over 13 amino acids. CDR3 sequence reads: CAAATGPYYGYTF.

V is TRBV5-1 and J is TRBJ2-7; the D call of TRBD1 rests on TCRdb alone, since no DNA is present to check it. Germline CDR1 and CDR2: SGHRS and YFSETQ. This CDR3 is 13 amino acids long. CDR3 amino acids: CASRHSGAYEQYF.

The chain links TRBV7-6 to TRBJ2-2; absent DNA, TCRdb's TRBD1 call cannot be checked. The CDR3 is 15 amino acids. In germline, CDR1 is SGHVS, CDR2 FNYEAQ. The CDR3 sequence: CASSEYRGNTGELFF. Filled out from reference TRBV7-6 and TRBJ2-2, the complete variable domain reads GAGVSQSPRYKVTKRGQDVALRCDPISGHVSLYWYRQALGQGPEFLTYFNYEAQQDKSGLPNDRFSAERPEGSISTLTIQRTEQRDSAMYRCASSEYRGNTGELFFGEGSRLTVL.

J is TRBJ2-7 and V is TRBV7-3; the D call from TCRdb, TRBD1, cannot be confirmed without DNA. CDR3 length: 14 amino acids. Looked up from germline, CDR1 is SGHTA and CDR2 is FQGTGA. The CDR3 sequence is CASSSTGGSSEQYF.

This chain joins TRBV6-5 and TRBJ2-5. Germline V gene lookup returns CDR1 MNHEY and CDR2 SVGAGI. The CDR3 covers 11 residues. The CDR3 sequence is CASSWRETQYF.

This rearrangement joins TRBV25-1 to TRBJ2-1. CDR1 is MGHDK, CDR2 SYGVNS, per germline. This CDR3 region has 15 residues. The CDR3 sequence: CASSEIAVEYNEQFF. Drawing the rest from reference TRBV25-1 and TRBJ2-1, the complete variable domain is EADIYQTPRYLVIGTGKKITLECSQTMGHDKMYWYQQDPGMELHLIHYSYGVNSTEKGDLSSESTVSRIRTEHFPLTLESARPSHTSQYLCASSEIAVEYNEQFFGPGTRLTVL.

The CDR3 here is CASSKGLAEYNEQFF. This chain links TRBV5-6 with TRBJ2-1; TCRdb's assignment of TRBD2 cannot be checked, as there is no DNA. The CDR3 runs to 15 residues. Germline V gene data show CDR1 as SGHDT and CDR2 as YYEEEE.

The chain has TRBV12-3 or TRBV12-4 and TRBJ2-7; the TRBD1 assignment by TCRdb is unverifiable without DNA. CDR3 length: 15 amino acids. CDR3 sequence: CASSLTPGGNYEQYF.

The CDR3 loop is CASSAGQGVNGYTF. This sequence joins TRBV5-6 and TRBJ1-2; absent DNA, TCRdb's TRBD1 call cannot be checked. CDR3 size: 14 residues. Germline lookup yields CDR1 SGHDT and CDR2 YYEEEE.

This rearrangement joins TRBV10-3 to TRBJ2-7. This CDR3 has 12 amino acids. Germline CDR1 and CDR2: ENHRY and SYGVKD. The CDR3: CAISDNSYEQYF.

The chain is built from TRBV12-5 and TRBJ2-1; TCRdb gives TRBD2 as the D gene, but with no DNA this cannot be confirmed. Germline V gene sequence: CDR1 LGHNT, CDR2 FRNRAP. The CDR3 is 17 amino acids. The CDR3 sequence is CASGLGLQREQYNEQFF.

The chain uses TRBV7-9 and TRBJ2-1; the TCRdb call, TRBD2, lacks DNA for checking. The germline V gene encodes CDR1 SEHNR and CDR2 FQNEAQ (reference sequence). The CDR3 is 15 residues long. CDR3 region: CASSPTSGSYNEQFF.

The chain carries TRBV29-1 and TRBJ2-1; TCRdb reports TRBD2, a call that lacks DNA to check it against. CDR1 and CDR2 (germline): SQVTM, ANQGSEA. The CDR3 has 11 residues. The CDR3 loop reads CSVEREGGQFF.

The chain uses TRBV2 and TRBJ1-1; TCRdb's assignment of TRBD1 cannot be checked, as there is no DNA. There are 13 residues in the CDR3. Germline V gene data show CDR1 as SNHLY and CDR2 as FYNNEI. This chain's CDR3 is CARQYREYTEAFF.

This chain connects TRBV12-3 or TRBV12-4 to TRBJ1-4; TCRdb names TRBD1, which stays unverified in the absence of DNA. CDR3 length: 15 residues. The CDR3 sequence is CASSPRAEANEKLFF.

The CDR3 sequence is CASSPRQGRYNSPLHF. The V gene is TRBV9, the J gene TRBJ1-6; there is no DNA to check the TCRdb D call of TRBD1. This CDR3 comprises 16 residues. CDR1 and CDR2 (germline): SGDLS, YYNGEE.

V gene TRBV4-2 combines with J gene TRBJ1-1; TCRdb picks TRBD1, but there is no DNA to check that call. Looked up from germline, CDR1 is LGHNA and CDR2 is YNFKEQ. The CDR3 consists of 12 residues. CDR3 in amino acids: CASSRQVDEAFF.

The V call is TRBV28, the J call TRBJ1-2; with no DNA, the TCRdb D assignment of TRBD1 cannot be verified. The CDR3 contains 13 residues. Looked up from germline, CDR1 is MDHEN and CDR2 is SYDVKM. CDR3 loop: CASRAGGIYGYTF.

The V call is TRBV28, the J call TRBJ2-7; as DNA is missing, the TRBD1 call by TCRdb cannot be tested. Looked up from germline, CDR1 is MDHEN and CDR2 is SYDVKM. This CDR3 region has 14 residues. This chain's CDR3 is CASTRAGGLYEQYF.

The chain combines TRBV7-9 with TRBJ2-7; TCRdb designates TRBD1, a call that cannot be tested without DNA. There are 15 residues in the CDR3. CDR1 is SEHNR and CDR2 is FQNEAQ in the germline V gene (reference sequence). The CDR3 loop reads CASSYTGGGLHEQYF. The full variable domain, in which reference TRBV7-9 and TRBJ2-7 provide the parts outside the CDR3, is DTGVSQNPRHKITKRGQNVTFRCDPISEHNRLYWYRQTLGQGPEFLTYFQNEAQLEKSRLLSDRFSAERPKGSFSTLEIQRTEQGDSAMYLCASSYTGGGLHEQYFGPGTRLTVT.

This chain joins TRBV5-1 and TRBJ2-7; the TRBD1 assignment by TCRdb is unverifiable without DNA. Germline V gene lookup returns CDR1 SGHRS and CDR2 YFSETQ. The CDR3 spans 14 residues. The CDR3 region is CASSLFQGPYEQYF.

V is TRBV5-1 and J is TRBJ2-2; TCRdb's D call of TRBD1 is untestable without DNA. CDR1 and CDR2 from the germline V gene are SGHRS and YFSETQ. This CDR3 is built from 14 residues. The CDR3 loop is CASSYYRETGELFF.

V is TRBV6-1 and J is TRBJ1-1; lacking DNA, the TRBD1 call made by TCRdb goes unchecked. Germline values: CDR1 MNHNS, CDR2 SASEGT. The CDR3 is 15 residues long. CDR3 sequence: CASSARPDGQGEAFF.

The chain has TRBV6-1 and TRBJ1-5. CDR3 length: 14 amino acids. Germline CDR1 reads MNHNS; CDR2 reads SASEGT. CDR3 amino acids: CASSGVSGNQPQHF.